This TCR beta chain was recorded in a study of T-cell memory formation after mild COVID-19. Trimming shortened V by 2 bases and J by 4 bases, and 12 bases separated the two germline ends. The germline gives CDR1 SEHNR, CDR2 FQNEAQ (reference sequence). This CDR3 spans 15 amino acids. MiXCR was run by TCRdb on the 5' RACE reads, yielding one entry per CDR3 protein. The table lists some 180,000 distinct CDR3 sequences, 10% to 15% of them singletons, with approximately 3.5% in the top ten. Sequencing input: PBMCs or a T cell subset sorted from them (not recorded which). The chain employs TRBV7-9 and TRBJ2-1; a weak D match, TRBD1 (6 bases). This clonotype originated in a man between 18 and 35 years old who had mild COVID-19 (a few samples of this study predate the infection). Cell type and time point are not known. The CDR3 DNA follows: TGTGCCAGCAGCTTACGACAGGACCTTTACAATGAGCAGTTCTTC. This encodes CASSLRQDLYNEQFF.